What follows are 15 T cell receptor beta chains derived from one specimen sequenced in a study of T cell repertoires in cytomegalovirus infection. TCRdb processed the reads anew with MiXCR; each CDR3 protein has one entry. The sample contains 300,000 to 400,000 distinct CDR3 sequences, 15% to 20% of which appear only once. Material for sequencing was PBMCs. These receptors all come from a human donor in good health (CMV status not recorded). Some clones in this sample may be carry-over from other donors' samples.

Worth noting for this clonotype: A read error may explain this, as a much larger clone is one base away. J is TRBJ2-3 and V is TRBV24-1, with D perhaps matching TRBD2 (5 bases). The germline V and J ends were trimmed by 9 bases and 3 bases, with 9 bases remaining between them. The CDR3 runs 12 residues. The V gene's germline CDR1 is KGHDR and CDR2 SFDVKD. The CDR3 is CATGGGTDTQYF. The CDR3 bases are TGTGCCACCGGAGGCGGTACAGATACGCAGTATTTT.

With regard to this clonotype: A much larger clone lies a single base off, so this may be a read error. V usage is TRBV7-2 and J usage is TRBJ2-3; 10 nucleotides align to TRBD2. Trimming removed 5 bases from V and 6 bases from J; junction bases left unmatched: 8. CDR1 and CDR2 (germline): SGHTA, FQGNSA. This CDR3 contains 15 residues. The CDR3 sequence is CASSQTSGFPDTQYF. The CDR3 DNA sequence: TGTGCCAGCAGCCAGACTAGCGGGTTTCCTGATACGCAGTATTTT.

A few counts support this clonotype. This chain joins TRBV20-1 and TRBJ2-7, with D perhaps TRBD1 (5 bases). This CDR3 region has 13 residues. The V gene's germline CDR1 is DFQATT and CDR2 SNEGSKA (reference sequence). V lost 0 bases and J lost 11, with 17 bases in between. This chain's CDR3 is CSARENRLQNKYF. CDR3 sequence (DNA): TGCAGTGCTAGAGAAAACAGGCTCCAAAATAAGTACTTC.

DNA of the CDR3: TGTGCCAGCAGCTTTCACGACTTCGGGGACACTGAAGCTTTCTTT. This translates into CASSFHDFGDTEAFF. The chain is built from TRBV7-6 and TRBJ1-1; D unresolved. Germline CDR1 and CDR2: SGHVS and FNYEAQ. V lost 3 bases, J lost 3 bases, and 14 bases lay in between. The CDR3 consists of 15 residues.

This clonotype was seen a few times. The V and J genes are TRBV2 and TRBJ2-1; D is ambiguous. Between the trimmed V and J ends, which lost 7 bases and 2 bases, there was a span of 12 bases. The CDR3 loop spans 14 amino acids. Germline V gene data show CDR1 as SNHLY and CDR2 as FYNNEI. CDR3 protein: CASMGGMTYNEQFF. The CDR3 bases are TGTGCCAGCATGGGCGGCATGACCTACAATGAGCAGTTCTTC.

This clonotype was counted only a few times. The chain has TRBV6-6 and TRBJ2-3; 7 bases match TRBD2. Germline V lookup: CDR1 MNHNY, CDR2 SVGAGI (reference sequence). This CDR3 is built from 14 residues. V lost 5 bases and J lost 8; bases outside the gene matches: 10. The CDR3 DNA reads TGTGCCAGCAGTCCGGACCTCAGCGGGGTTACGCAGTATTTT. Translated: CASSPDLSGVTQYF.

This chain joins TRBV12-3 or TRBV12-4 and TRBJ1-6; tentative D call: TRBD1 (5 bases). This CDR3 has 12 residues. Trimming shortened V by 7 bases and J by 13 bases, and 14 bases separated the two germline ends. CDR3 in DNA: TGTGCCAGCATGGGGGGGGGTCCGCCCCTCCACTTT. Amino acids: CASMGGGPPLHF.

This sequence joins TRBV6-2 or TRBV6-3 and TRBJ1-6; a weak D match, TRBD1 (6 bases). V was cut by 5 bases and J by 14 bases, with 16 bases left in between. Germline CDR1 is MNHEY and CDR2 is SVGEGT. The CDR3 has 13 amino acids. In nucleotides, the CDR3 is TGTGCCAGCAGTCCTACGGGGGCGAGCACCCTCCACTTT. Its translation is CASSPTGASTLHF.

This clonotype was counted at least ten times. CDR3 region: CASSSGSSGLTQYF. In nucleotides, the CDR3 is TGTGCCAGCAGTTCCGGGTCTAGCGGGTTGACCCAGTACTTC. This chain connects TRBV12-3 or TRBV12-4 to TRBJ2-5, with 8 bases lining up with TRBD2. This CDR3 region has 14 residues. J was trimmed by 7 bases and V by 4 bases; bases with no gene match: 8.

The V call is TRBV20-1, the J call TRBJ2-7, with D perhaps TRBD2 (6 bases). Germline V gene lookup returns CDR1 DFQATT and CDR2 SNEGSKA (reference sequence). There are 13 residues in the CDR3. The V gene lost 6 bases and the J gene lost 2 bases, with 14 bases spanning the gap. The CDR3 nucleotides read TGCAGTGCCCGGAGGGACTTAACCTACGAGCAGTACTTC. Protein: CSARRDLTYEQYF.

This clonotype has ten or more counts. The genes are TRBV6-5 and TRBJ2-3; D is unclear. Per germline, CDR1 MNHEY and CDR2 SVGAGI. The germline V and J ends were trimmed by 3 bases and 0 bases, with 13 bases remaining between them. The CDR3 is made up of 16 amino acids. This CDR3 reads CASSYSWQASTDTQYF. The CDR3 DNA reads as TGTGCCAGCAGTTATTCGTGGCAGGCTAGCACAGATACGCAGTATTTT.

The chain joins TRBV5-6 to TRBJ2-3; tentative D call: TRBD2 (6 bases). In germline, CDR1 is SGHDT, CDR2 YYEEEE. V was trimmed by 0 bases and J by 9 bases, leaving 14 bases between them. The CDR3 is made up of 14 amino acids. The CDR3 nucleotides read TGTGCCAGCAGCTTGGGACTAGTAGAAGGCACGCAGTATTTT. It encodes CASSLGLVEGTQYF.

CDR3 sequence (DNA): TGCAGTGCTCCCCTAAGCGGCTCCTACAATGAGCAGTTCTTC. It is translated as CSAPLSGSYNEQFF. The rearrangement joins TRBV20-1 to TRBJ2-1; weak D call: TRBD2 (5 bases). The CDR3 sequence is 14 residues long. The V end lost 5 bases, the J end lost 0 bases, and 11 bases lay between the germline ends. Germline lookup yields CDR1 DFQATT and CDR2 SNEGSKA (reference sequence).

Only a few counts were recorded for this clonotype. The junction departs from the called germline gene at one end, perhaps through a read error. The genes are TRBV7-2 and TRBJ2-1; 7 bases fit TRBD2. CDR1 and CDR2 (germline): SGHTA, FQGNSA. This CDR3 spans 14 amino acids. The CDR3 sequence: CASRLGAGVGEQFF. CDR3 DNA: TGTGCCAGCAGGTTAGGCGCGGGAGTAGGGGAGCAGTTCTTC.

This clonotype was found many times. The chain has TRBV7-9 and TRBJ2-7; the match to TRBD2 covers 8 bases. V lost 7 bases and J lost 3; bases outside the gene matches: 5. Germline CDR1 SEHNR, CDR2 FQNEAQ (reference sequence). The CDR3 length is 13 residues. The CDR3 DNA reads as TGTGCCAGCACTGGACTAGCTGGCTACGAGCAGTACTTC. Its protein is CASTGLAGYEQYF.